The rows below give T cell receptor beta chains drawn from one sample of a study of blood T cell repertoires in COVID-19. Some clones are missing from TCRdb's copy, which holds only in-frame ones; the method was immunoSEQ multiplex PCR. The sample holds 300,000 to 400,000 clones, over 80% seen once. The sequenced material came from peripheral blood. The receptors here all came from a woman aged 50 to 60 with COVID-19, enrolled during active disease. Both conserved end residues are part of each CDR3.

V gene: TRBV13
J gene: TRBJ2-7
CDR3 protein: CASSLGGSAYEQYF

V gene: TRBV19
J gene: TRBJ2-3
CDR3 protein: CASSFAGSTQYF

V gene: TRBV15
J gene: TRBJ1-5
CDR3 protein: CATSRDVQSYQPQHF

V gene: TRBV5-1
J gene: TRBJ2-3
CDR3 protein: CASSLQQGYTDTQYF

V gene: TRBV9
J gene: TRBJ2-3
CDR3 protein: CASSSSGRAGADTQYF

V gene: TRBV2
J gene: TRBJ1-1
CDR3 protein: CAKGQGPLNTEAFF

V gene: TRBV11-2
J gene: TRBJ2-7
CDR3 protein: CASSLDRGGSYEQYF

V gene: TRBV4-1
J gene: TRBJ2-7
CDR3 protein: CASSLDKTYYEQYF

V gene: TRBV6-1
J gene: TRBJ2-7
CDR3 protein: CASSEGSGGTYEQYF

V gene: TRBV3-1/TRBV3-2
J gene: TRBJ2-7
CDR3 protein: CASSQPSRDRTYEQYF

V gene: TRBV6-5
J gene: TRBJ1-5
CDR3 protein: CASRGGEYSNQPQHF

V gene: TRBV29-1
J gene: TRBJ2-3
CDR3 protein: CSVTGLTTDTQYF

V gene: TRBV19
J gene: TRBJ1-6
CDR3 protein: CASSPGQGFGSPLHF

V gene: TRBV21-1
J gene: TRBJ1-4
CDR3 protein: CASSNWDRVYEKLFF

V gene: TRBV25-1
J gene: TRBJ1-1
CDR3 protein: CASSEFTGKNTEAFF

V gene: TRBV18
J gene: TRBJ2-5
CDR3 protein: CASSPLGPRGTSGTGYQETQYF

V gene: TRBV6-5
J gene: TRBJ2-7
CDR3 protein: CASSPGQTYEQYF

V gene: TRBV5-1
J gene: TRBJ1-2
CDR3 protein: CASSLNGGYTF

V gene: TRBV19
J gene: TRBJ2-4
CDR3 protein: CASRNGRDSGLKNIQYF

V gene: TRBV28
J gene: TRBJ1-4
CDR3 protein: CASSVLNRGRSNEKLFF

V gene: TRBV5-5
J gene: TRBJ2-7
CDR3 protein: CASSLLLGGGSYEQYF

V gene: TRBV13
J gene: TRBJ2-7
CDR3 protein: CASSLGSGRSYEQYF

V gene: TRBV7-7
J gene: TRBJ2-2
CDR3 protein: CASSQDRQGHGELFF

V gene: TRBV6-5
J gene: TRBJ1-1
CDR3 protein: CASSSPTGNEAFF

V gene: TRBV9
J gene: TRBJ2-1
CDR3 protein: CASSEKTSGRAFYNEQFF

V gene: TRBV5-4
J gene: TRBJ1-2
CDR3 protein: CASSSDWGRDGYTF